These T cell receptor beta chains were read from a single sample in a study of identical twins. TCRdb fed the 5' RACE reads into MiXCR, producing one record per CDR3 protein. The table shows some 1,600,000 distinct CDR3 sequences, with under 35% occurring only once. Sequencing was carried out using cord blood. The receptors shown here come from a newborn girl in good health. CDR3s include the opening cysteine and the closing phenylalanine or tryptophan. D genes are given only for firm matches. Size is omitted from some rows. Given values are once, few, many or a class for expanded clones.

clone_size	cdr3_length	v_call	d_call	j_call	cdr3_aa	cdr3_nt
few	15	TRBV10-3	.	TRBJ2-5	CAISESAGAQETQYF	TGTGCCATCAGTGAGTCGGCCGGGGCCCAAGAGACCCAGTACTTC
.	12	TRBV20-1	.	TRBJ2-7	CSASPGETEQYF	TGCAGTGCTAGTCCAGGGGAAACCGAGCAGTACTTC
.	14	TRBV5-5	TRBD1	TRBJ1-1	CASSDGTGSEGAFF	TGTGCCAGCAGCGACGGGACAGGGAGTGAGGGAGCTTTCTTT
few	15	TRBV9	.	TRBJ1-4	CASSVKGGYREKLFF	TGTGCCAGCAGCGTAAAAGGGGGGTATCGTGAAAAACTGTTTTTT
.	15	TRBV6-6	.	TRBJ1-3	CASSEISDLRNTIYF	TGTGCCAGCAGCGAAATTTCCGACCTTCGAAACACCATATATTTT
.	13	TRBV20-1	.	TRBJ2-7	CSARRSPYNEQYF	TGCAGTGCTAGAAGGTCACCCTACAATGAGCAGTACTTC
.	16	TRBV4-2	.	TRBJ2-2	CASSQEVGLVSGELFF	TGTGCCAGCAGCCAAGAGGTGGGGCTGGTGTCCGGGGAGCTGTTTTTT
.	13	TRBV7-2	.	TRBJ2-5	CASSTRTEETQYF	TGTGCCAGCAGCACTCGGACTGAAGAGACCCAGTACTTC
few	16	TRBV5-6	.	TRBJ2-5	CASSLYKMRVGETQYF	TGTGCCAGCAGCTTGTATAAGATGCGCGTCGGAGAGACCCAGTACTTC
few	15	TRBV11-2	.	TRBJ2-7	CASSLKRRQAYEQYF	TGTGCCAGCAGCTTAAAAAGGCGACAGGCCTACGAGCAGTACTTC
few	15	TRBV20-1	.	TRBJ2-4	CSARDNVAGLNIQYF	TGCAGTGCTAGAGATAACGTCGCAGGACTAAACATTCAGTACTTC
.	16	TRBV2	TRBD2	TRBJ2-3	CASSGPSGGFTDTQYF	TGTGCCAGCAGTGGTCCTAGCGGGGGTTTCACAGATACGCAGTATTTT
once	12	TRBV6-2/TRBV6-3	.	TRBJ1-6	CASRGLDSPLHF	TGTGCCAGCAGAGGTTTGGATTCACCCCTCCACTTT
many	16	TRBV4-1	.	TRBJ2-5	CASSQAKEGDQETQYF	TGCGCCAGCAGCCAAGCCAAGGAAGGAGACCAAGAGACCCAGTACTTC
few	15	TRBV6-6	TRBD2	TRBJ2-5	CASSYSREGGKTQYF	TGTGCCAGCAGTTACTCGCGGGAGGGCGGAAAGACCCAGTACTTC
.	15	TRBV3-1	TRBD1	TRBJ1-1	CASSRGDSMNTEAFF	TGTGCCAGCAGCCGCGGGGACAGCATGAACACTGAAGCTTTCTTT
.	14	TRBV7-9	.	TRBJ1-2	CASSLEAVPSGYTF	TGTGCCAGCAGCTTAGAAGCAGTCCCTTCTGGCTACACCTTC
.	15	TRBV20-1	TRBD2	TRBJ2-3	CSALASGRGTDTQYF	TGCAGTGCCCTCGCTAGCGGGAGAGGCACAGATACGCAGTATTTT
.	14	TRBV18	TRBD2	TRBJ2-3	CASSLRDYPDTQYF	TGTGCCAGCTCACTCCGGGACTACCCAGATACGCAGTATTTT
few	17	TRBV6-1	TRBD2	TRBJ2-5	CASRNRTSGRALETQYF	TGTGCCAGCAGGAACCGTACTAGCGGGAGGGCCCTTGAGACCCAGTACTTC
.	13	TRBV28	.	TRBJ2-1	CASMAGGWNEQFF	TGTGCCAGCATGGCAGGGGGGTGGAATGAGCAGTTCTTC